A selection of T cell receptor beta chains follows, all from one sample in a study of cytomegalovirus exposure and HLA in healthy donors. The method was immunoSEQ multiplex PCR; TCRdb's version includes in-frame clones alone and lacks a portion of them. The sample's table shows roughly 35,000 clones. Specimen: PBMCs. These receptors all stem from a woman between 35 and 50 years old in good health and CMV-seropositive. Each CDR3 is given without its conserved first and last residue.

len | v_gene | CDR3aa
12 | TRBV7-2 | ASSSGTSPLEQY
14 | TRBV7-3 | ASSAQGLAETDTQY
13 | TRBV18 | ASSPPFAQGTEAF
10 | TRBV6-1 | ASSSTTAEAF
13 | TRBV6-5 | ASSLTGESNQHQH
10 | TRBV29-1 | SVEGRDTEAF
11 | TRBV18 | ASSPQGVYGYT
13 | TRBV7-6 | ASSFTTPPGKTQY
15 | TRBV5-1 | ASSLMLQGTAGGELF
13 | TRBV27 | ASTPDSGGKYGYT
13 | TRBV7-9 | ASSLTGAVTGELF
13 | TRBV30 | AGSVQGDGTGELF
13 | TRBV6-5 | ASSYSGLAEGGYT
13 | TRBV29-1 | SVEVTGSGNTEAF
11 | TRBV7-2 | ASSLGQSYGYT
14 | TRBV4-3 | ASSQTIGGAGDEQY
14 | TRBV6-1 | ASSEGPGYPYNEQF
13 | TRBV27 | ASSINWGQNYEQY
13 | TRBV23-1 | ASTTTPQGGTEAF
12 | TRBV25-1 | ASSDTWGDKGYT
13 | TRBV6-1 | ASSEGRVVSDTQY
12 | TRBV6-6 | ASVRAPREDEQY
14 | TRBV19 | ASSTYPGQGIFGAF
12 | TRBV7-2 | ASSFGLSYYEQY
12 | TRBV7-2 | ASSLGTGPTEAF
13 | TRBV4-2 | ASSRGQANTGELF
13 | TRBV6-1 | ASSGRDTSNYGYT
11 | TRBV15 | ATSRDPHQPQH
12 | TRBV4-1 | ASSSGRVTDTQY
12 | TRBV13 | ASKRGRAIDTQY
13 | TRBV19 | ASSSPGTSSGELF
14 | TRBV4-1 | ASSQGLAGETGELF
11 | TRBV7-6 | ASSSPIYNEQF
13 | TRBV7-2 | ASSLGLGSGQPQH
11 | TRBV7-9 | ASSRAEVYEQY
13 | TRBV7-9 | ASSPWDTLNTEAF
11 | TRBV7-8 | ASSERFRYGYT
11 | TRBV6-4 | ASSFTPGQGQF
14 | TRBV7-9 | ASSFPIGTGAEKLF
13 | TRBV27 | ASSFFQGDSYEQY
14 | TRBV6-6 | ASTGTRRGIPSPQH
13 | TRBV11-1 | ASSILAETRDTQY
13 | TRBV7-9 | ASSSAGLGRGEQF
15 | TRBV28 | ASSLGSNVLPGNTIY
9 | TRBV28 | ASSSRREAF
13 | TRBV9 | ASSVDGRADEKLF
11 | TRBV29-1 | SVRQLMNTEAF
11 | TRBV5-1 | ASSLPLATEQY
12 | TRBV10-3 | AISENGRVGEAF
11 | TRBV6-1 | ASSESGWIEAF
16 | TRBV4-2 | ASSQEISATSETGELF
13 | TRBV4-1 | ASSQVGGSPETQY
13 | TRBV6-5 | ASSSGGQGNEKLF
14 | TRBV27 | ASSLVSGRLYNEQF
12 | TRBV6-5 | ASSYSFRGNTIY
11 | TRBV30 | AWRKKGAGGYT
14 | TRBV19 | ASSISSGIVMGEQF